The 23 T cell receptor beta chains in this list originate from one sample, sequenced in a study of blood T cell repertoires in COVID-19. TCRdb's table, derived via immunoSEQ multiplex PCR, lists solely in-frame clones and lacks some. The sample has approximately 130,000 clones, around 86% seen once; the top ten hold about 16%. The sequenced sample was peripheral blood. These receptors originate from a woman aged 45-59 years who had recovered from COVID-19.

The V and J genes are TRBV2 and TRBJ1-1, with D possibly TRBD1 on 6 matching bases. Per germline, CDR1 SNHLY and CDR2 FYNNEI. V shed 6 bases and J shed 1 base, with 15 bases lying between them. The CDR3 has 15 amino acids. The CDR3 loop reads CASRVGQPSNTEAFF. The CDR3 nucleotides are TGTGCCAGCAGGGTAGGACAGCCTTCGAACACTGAAGCTTTCTTT.

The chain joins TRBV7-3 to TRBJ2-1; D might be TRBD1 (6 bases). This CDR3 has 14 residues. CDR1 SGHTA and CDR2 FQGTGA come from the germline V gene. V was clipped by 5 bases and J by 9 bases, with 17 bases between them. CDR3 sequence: CASSRGGQLGEQFF. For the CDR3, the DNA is TGTGCCAGCAGCCGAGGGGGTCAACTCGGTGAGCAGTTCTTC.

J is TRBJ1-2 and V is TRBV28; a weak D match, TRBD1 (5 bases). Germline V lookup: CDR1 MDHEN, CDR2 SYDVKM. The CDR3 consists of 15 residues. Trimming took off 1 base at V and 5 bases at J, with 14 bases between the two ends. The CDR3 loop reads CASSLYGQGSYGYTF. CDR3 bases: TGTGCCAGCAGTTTATACGGGCAGGGTTCGTATGGCTACACCTTC.

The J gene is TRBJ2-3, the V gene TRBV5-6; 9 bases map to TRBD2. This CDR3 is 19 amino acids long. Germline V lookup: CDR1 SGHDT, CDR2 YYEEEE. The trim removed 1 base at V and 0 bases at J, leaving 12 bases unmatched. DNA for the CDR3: TGTGCCAGCAGCTTGTCGGTGACTAGCGGCTTTGGGAGCACAGATACGCAGTATTTT. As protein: CASSLSVTSGFGSTDTQYF.

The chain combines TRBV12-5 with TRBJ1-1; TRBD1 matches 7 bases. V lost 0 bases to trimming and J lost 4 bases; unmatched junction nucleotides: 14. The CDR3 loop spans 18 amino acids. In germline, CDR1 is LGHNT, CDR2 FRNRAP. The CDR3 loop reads CASGLVLGGDRGGTEAFF. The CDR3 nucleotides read TGTGCTAGTGGTTTGGTTTTAGGGGGCGACCGGGGGGGCACTGAAGCTTTCTTT.

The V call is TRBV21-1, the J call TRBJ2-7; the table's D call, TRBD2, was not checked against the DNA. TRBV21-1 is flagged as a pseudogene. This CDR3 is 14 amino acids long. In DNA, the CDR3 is TGTGCCAGCAGCAAACATGGTGGACTTGGCGAGCAGTACTTC. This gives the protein CASSKHGGLGEQYF.

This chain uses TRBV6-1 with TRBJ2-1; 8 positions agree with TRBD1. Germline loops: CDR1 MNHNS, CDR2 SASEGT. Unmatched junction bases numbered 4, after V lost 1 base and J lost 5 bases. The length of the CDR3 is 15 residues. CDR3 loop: CASSEEGTGHNEQFF. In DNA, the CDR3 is TGTGCCAGCAGTGAAGAGGGGACAGGCCACAATGAGCAGTTCTTC.

The CDR3 DNA sequence: TGCAGCGTTGAAGATAATGGCGGGAGCTCCTACAATGAGCAGTTCTTC. It specifies CSVEDNGGSSYNEQFF. The chain carries TRBV29-1 and TRBJ2-1; 7 nucleotides match TRBD2. The J segment lost 0 bases and the V segment lost 0 bases, leaving 5 bases of the junction unmatched. This CDR3 is 16 amino acids long. Germline V gene sequence: CDR1 SQVTM, CDR2 ANQGSEA.

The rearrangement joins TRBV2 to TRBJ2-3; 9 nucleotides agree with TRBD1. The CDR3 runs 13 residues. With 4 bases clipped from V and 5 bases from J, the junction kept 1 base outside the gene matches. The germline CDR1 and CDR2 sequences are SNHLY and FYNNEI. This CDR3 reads CASSGTGVDTQYF. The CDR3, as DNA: TGTGCCAGCAGTGGGACAGGGGTAGATACGCAGTATTTT.

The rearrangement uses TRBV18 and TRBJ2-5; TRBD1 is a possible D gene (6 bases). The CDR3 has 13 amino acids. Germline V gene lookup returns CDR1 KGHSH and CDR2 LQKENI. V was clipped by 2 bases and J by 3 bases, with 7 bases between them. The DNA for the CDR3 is TGTGCCAGCTCACCAGGACAGAAAGAGACCCAGTACTTC. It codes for CASSPGQKETQYF.

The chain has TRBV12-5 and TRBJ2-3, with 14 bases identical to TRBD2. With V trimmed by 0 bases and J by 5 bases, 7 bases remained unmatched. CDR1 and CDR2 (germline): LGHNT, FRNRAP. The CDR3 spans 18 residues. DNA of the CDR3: TGTGCTAGTGGTTTGGTACCCGACGGGACTAGCGGGGGAGATACGCAGTATTTT. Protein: CASGLVPDGTSGGDTQYF.

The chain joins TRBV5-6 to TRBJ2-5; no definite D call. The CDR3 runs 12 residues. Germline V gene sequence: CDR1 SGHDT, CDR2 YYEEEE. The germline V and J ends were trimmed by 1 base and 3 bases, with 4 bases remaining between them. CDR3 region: CASSLLEETQYF. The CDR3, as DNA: TGTGCCAGCAGCTTGTTAGAAGAGACCCAGTACTTC.

CDR3 residues: CASSLTSGTYEQYF. The CDR3 DNA is TGCGCCAGCAGCTTGACTAGCGGGACCTACGAGCAGTACTTC. This chain uses TRBV5-1 with TRBJ2-7, with 10 bases that match TRBD2. The CDR3 is 14 residues long. V shed 1 base, J shed 2 bases, and the junction held 0 bases outside the gene matches. CDR1 SGHRS and CDR2 YFSETQ come from the germline V gene.

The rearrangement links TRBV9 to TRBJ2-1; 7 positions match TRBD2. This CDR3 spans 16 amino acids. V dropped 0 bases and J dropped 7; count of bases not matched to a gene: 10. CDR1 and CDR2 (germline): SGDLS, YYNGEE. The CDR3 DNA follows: TGTGCCAGCAGCGTAGGCCACGGGGGGAGAGTTAATGAGCAGTTCTTC. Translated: CASSVGHGGRVNEQFF.

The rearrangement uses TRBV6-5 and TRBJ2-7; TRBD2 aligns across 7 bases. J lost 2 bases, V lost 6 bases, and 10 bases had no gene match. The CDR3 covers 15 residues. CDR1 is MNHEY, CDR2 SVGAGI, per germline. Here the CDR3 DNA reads TGTGCCAGCAGCCGTACAAGCGGGACCGCCTACGAGCAGTACTTC. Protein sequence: CASSRTSGTAYEQYF.

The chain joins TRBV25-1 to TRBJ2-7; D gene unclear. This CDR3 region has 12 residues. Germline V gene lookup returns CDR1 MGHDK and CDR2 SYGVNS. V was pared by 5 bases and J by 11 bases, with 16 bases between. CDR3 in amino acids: CASSPLRREEYF. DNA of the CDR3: TGTGCCAGCAGTCCCCTGAGGCGAGAAGAGTACTTC.

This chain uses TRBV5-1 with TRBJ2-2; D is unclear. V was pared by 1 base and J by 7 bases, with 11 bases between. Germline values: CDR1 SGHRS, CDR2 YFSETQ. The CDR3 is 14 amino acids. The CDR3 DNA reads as TGCGCCAGCAGCTTGATGGCCCCCCGCGGGGAGCTGTTTTTT. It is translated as CASSLMAPRGELFF.

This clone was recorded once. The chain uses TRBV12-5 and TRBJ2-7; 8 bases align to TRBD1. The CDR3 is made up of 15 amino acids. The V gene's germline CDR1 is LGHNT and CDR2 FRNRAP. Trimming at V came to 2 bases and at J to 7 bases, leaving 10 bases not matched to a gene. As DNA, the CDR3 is TGTGCTAGTGGTTTGCCCGGGGACAGGCCGGGAGAGCAGTACTTC. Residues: CASGLPGDRPGEQYF. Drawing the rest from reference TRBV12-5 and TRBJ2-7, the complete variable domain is DARVTQTPRHKVTEMGQEVTMRCQPILGHNTVFWYRQTMMQGLELLAYFRNRAPLDDSGMPKDRFSAEMPDATLATLKIQPSEPRDSAVYFCASGLPGDRPGEQYFGPGTRLTVT.

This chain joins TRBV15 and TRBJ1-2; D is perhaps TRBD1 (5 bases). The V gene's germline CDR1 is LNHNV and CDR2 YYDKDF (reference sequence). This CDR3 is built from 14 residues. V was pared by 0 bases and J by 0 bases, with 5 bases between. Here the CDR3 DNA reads TGTGCCACCAGCAGAGACAGGGCTAACTATGGCTACACCTTC. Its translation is CATSRDRANYGYTF.

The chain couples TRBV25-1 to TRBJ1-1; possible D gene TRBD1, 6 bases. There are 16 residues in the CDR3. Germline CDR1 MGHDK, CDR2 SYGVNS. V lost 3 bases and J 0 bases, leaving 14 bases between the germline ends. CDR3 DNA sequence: TGTGCCAGCAGTGACTGGGCGGCAGGGGTGAACACTGAAGCTTTCTTT. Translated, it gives CASSDWAAGVNTEAFF.

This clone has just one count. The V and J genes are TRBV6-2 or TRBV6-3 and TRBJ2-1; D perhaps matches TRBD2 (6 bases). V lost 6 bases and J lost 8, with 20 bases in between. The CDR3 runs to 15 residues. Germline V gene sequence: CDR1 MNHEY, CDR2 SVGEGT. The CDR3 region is CASSPYGAGRHEQFF. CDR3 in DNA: TGTGCCAGCAGCCCCTACGGCGCAGGGAGGCATGAGCAGTTCTTC.

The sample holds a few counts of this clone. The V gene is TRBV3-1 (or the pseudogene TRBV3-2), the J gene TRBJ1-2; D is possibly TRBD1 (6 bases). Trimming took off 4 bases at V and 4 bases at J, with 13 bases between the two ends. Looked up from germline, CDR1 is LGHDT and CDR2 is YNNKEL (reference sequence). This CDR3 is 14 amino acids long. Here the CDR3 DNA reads TGTGCCAGCAGCCTCCGGGACAATATCTATGGCTACACCTTC. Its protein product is CASSLRDNIYGYTF.

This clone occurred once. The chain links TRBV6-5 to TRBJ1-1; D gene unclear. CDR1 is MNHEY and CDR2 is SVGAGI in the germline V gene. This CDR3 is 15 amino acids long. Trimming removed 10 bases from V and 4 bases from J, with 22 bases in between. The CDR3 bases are TGTGCCACCAGATCCCCTCACGAGGGAGGCACTGAAGCTTTCTTT. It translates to CATRSPHEGGTEAFF.